This is a list of T cell receptor beta chains from one sample in a study of T cells in Graves' hyperthyroidism and ophthalmopathy. MiXCR was run by TCRdb on the multiplex PCR reads, yielding one entry per CDR3 protein. Of nearly 750,000 distinct CDR3 sequences in the sample, 35% were seen once. The sample taken for sequencing was blood. The receptors stem from a woman between 40 and 55 years old with Graves' hyperthyroidism. Each CDR3 is given with its conserved first and last residue. The D gene is left open where the match is weak. Only some rows state a clone size, as once, few, many or a class for expanded clones.

d_gene	j_gene	v_gene	abundance	CDR3nt	CDR3aa
.	TRBJ1-2	TRBV14	.	TGTGCCAGCAGCCAAGTCCTTTTAAGGGGCTACACCTTC	CASSQVLLRGYTF
.	TRBJ2-5	TRBV12-3/TRBV12-4	few	TGTGCCAGCACATTGGCCGGGGCCCAAGAGACCCAGTACTTC	CASTLAGAQETQYF
TRBD2	TRBJ2-7	TRBV29-1	many	TGCAGCGTAGCGGGAGCGAACGAGCAGTACTTC	CSVAGANEQYF
.	TRBJ2-3	TRBV19	.	TGTGCCAGTAGTTGGGGTAGTACCAGCACAGATACGCAGTATTTT	CASSWGSTSTDTQYF
TRBD2	TRBJ2-7	TRBV20-1	many	TGCAGTGCCAGATCAAGCGGGAAGGTAAACGAGCAGTACTTC	CSARSSGKVNEQYF
.	TRBJ1-6	TRBV13	many	TGTGCCAGCAATATCGGGGCAGGGGTGAGCTCACCCCTCCACTTT	CASNIGAGVSSPLHF
TRBD1	TRBJ1-5	TRBV10-3	many	TGTGCCATCAGCCGGGACAGCTATCAGCCCCAGCATTTT	CAISRDSYQPQHF
.	TRBJ2-7	TRBV12-3/TRBV12-4	.	TGTGCCAGCAGTTTAGTTGGTGGGACAAACTACGAGCAGTACTTC	CASSLVGGTNYEQYF
TRBD1	TRBJ1-1	TRBV5-5	few	TGTGCCAGCAGTTTCAGGGGGCTCTACACTGAAGCTTTCTTT	CASSFRGLYTEAFF
TRBD1	TRBJ1-3	TRBV20-1	few	TGCAGTGCTAGATCCGGGACAGCAGAACCCTCTGGAAACACCATATATTTT	CSARSGTAEPSGNTIYF
TRBD1	TRBJ1-5	TRBV20-1	.	TGCAGTGCTACCAACAGGGGTAATCAGCCCCAGCATTTT	CSATNRGNQPQHF
.	TRBJ1-2	TRBV7-9	many	TGTGCCAGCAGCTTAGGGCAGGCTCACTATGGCTACACCTTC	CASSLGQAHYGYTF
.	TRBJ1-1	TRBV7-9	few	TGTGCCAGCAGCTTGATGACGGGATCTGAAGCTTTCTTT	CASSLMTGSEAFF
TRBD2	TRBJ2-2	TRBV19	few	TGTGCCAGTAGTCACGGAGCGGGAGTAACCGGGGAGCTGTTTTTT	CASSHGAGVTGELFF
.	TRBJ1-6	TRBV11-2	few	TGTGCCAGCAGCCCGGGACTGGCAAATTCACCCCTCCACTTT	CASSPGLANSPLHF
TRBD2	TRBJ2-7	TRBV7-2	many	TGTGCCAGCAGCCCCCTTCATGGTGGGAGGGAGGTGACCTACGAGCAGTACTTC	CASSPLHGGREVTYEQYF
.	TRBJ2-6	TRBV4-2	many	TGTGCCAGCAGCCAAGAGGCGGGGGCCAACGTCCTGACTTTC	CASSQEAGANVLTF
TRBD2	TRBJ2-7	TRBV15	few	TGTGCCACCAGCCCTAAGATTATAGCGGGGGGTTACAATGAGCAGTACTTC	CATSPKIIAGGYNEQYF
.	TRBJ2-2	TRBV20-1	few	TGCAGTGCTAGGGGGCGCACCGGGGAGCTGTTTTTT	CSARGRTGELFF
TRBD1	TRBJ1-1	TRBV19	many	TGTGCCAGTAGTATAGGGACAGGGGACACTGAAGCTTTCTTT	CASSIGTGDTEAFF
.	TRBJ2-7	TRBV12-3/TRBV12-4	few	TGTGCCAGCAGTTTCTTGTCAGGGTACGAGCAGTACTTC	CASSFLSGYEQYF
.	TRBJ2-7	TRBV10-3	many	TGTGCCATCCAACCCGGGGCAGGTTACGAGCAGTACTTC	CAIQPGAGYEQYF
.	TRBJ1-5	TRBV7-2	few	TGCGCCAGCAGCCAAGCCCTTCGGGGGCGCCTTCAGCCCCAGCATTTT	CASSQALRGRLQPQHF
.	TRBJ1-6	TRBV7-2	few	TGTGCCAGCAGCTTAGCGGGGCAGGGAGATAATTCACCCCTCCACTTT	CASSLAGQGDNSPLHF
TRBD1	TRBJ1-3	TRBV4-3	few	TGCGCCAGTAGCCACCACGGACAGGGCTCTGGAAACACCATATATTTT	CASSHHGQGSGNTIYF
.	TRBJ1-1	TRBV10-3	many	TGTGCCACCACGAAGGAGCGGAACACTGAAGCTTTCTTT	CATTKERNTEAFF
.	TRBJ2-5	TRBV6-5	.	TGTGCCAGCAGTTTGGGCCTAGCGAGAGTAGTCGGAGAGACCCAGTACTTC	CASSLGLARVVGETQYF
.	TRBJ1-1	TRBV6-5	.	TGTGCCAGCACCAAGACCCCGGGGAACACTGAAGCTTTCTTT	CASTKTPGNTEAFF
.	TRBJ2-6	TRBV10-3	few	TGTGCAGCGATCGACAGATCCAGCTCTGGGGCCAACGTCCTGACTTTC	CAAIDRSSSGANVLTF
TRBD2	TRBJ2-7	TRBV10-1	.	TGCGCCAGCAGTAAATCCGGGACTAGCAACGAGCAGTACTTC	CASSKSGTSNEQYF
TRBD1	TRBJ1-5	TRBV20-1	.	TGCAGTGCTCGACCTCCGGGACAGGGTTGGCCCCAGCATTTT	CSARPPGQGWPQHF
.	TRBJ1-5	TRBV2	many	TGTGCCAGCAGTGAAAGGGGTTATAGCAATCAGCCCCAGCATTTT	CASSERGYSNQPQHF
.	TRBJ2-7	TRBV5-1	.	TGCGCCAGCAGCCCGGACCGCCGTTTGGAGCAGTACTTC	CASSPDRRLEQYF
.	TRBJ1-3	TRBV20-1	many	TGCAGTGTCCTAACCCTACGGAGCTCTGGAAACACCATATATTTT	CSVLTLRSSGNTIYF
.	TRBJ1-1	TRBV7-3	many	TGTGCCAGCAGCTTATCAGCAACGGGAGAAGCTTTCTTT	CASSLSATGEAFF
.	TRBJ1-2	TRBV19	.	TGTGCCAGTAGTATAGAGGGGACATATGGCTACACCTTC	CASSIEGTYGYTF
.	TRBJ1-1	TRBV25-1	.	TGCGCCAGCAGCCAAGTAGGTGGGTTTAAGAACACTGAAGCTTTCTTT	CASSQVGGFKNTEAFF
.	TRBJ1-5	TRBV20-1	few	TGCAGTGCTAGACAGGGGTTCCAGCCCCAGCATTTT	CSARQGFQPQHF
.	TRBJ1-4	TRBV5-8	many	TGTGCCAGCAGCTTCGGACCAACTAATGAAAAACTGTTTTTT	CASSFGPTNEKLFF
.	TRBJ1-2	TRBV7-2	.	TGTGCCAGCAGCTTAATGGAGCAGCTCGAATTCTATGGCTACACCTTC	CASSLMEQLEFYGYTF
.	TRBJ2-2	TRBV10-3	.	TGTGCCATCGGCGAGTCGTCCGGGGAGCTGTTTTTT	CAIGESSGELFF
.	TRBJ1-2	TRBV7-9	.	TGTGCCAGCAGCTCTACTCGGGGGGCGCGTCACTATGGCTACACCTTC	CASSSTRGARHYGYTF
TRBD2	TRBJ2-7	TRBV7-2	.	TGTGCCAGCAGTCCAAGTAGCGGGGGGTACTACAATGAGCAGTACTTC	CASSPSSGGYYNEQYF
TRBD1	TRBJ1-2	TRBV29-1	many	TGCAGCGTTGTGGGACAGTCTTTCTATGCCTATGGCTACACCTTC	CSVVGQSFYAYGYTF
.	TRBJ2-2	TRBV13	many	TGTGCCAGCAGCTTAGGGCAATCGAACACCGGGGAGCTGTTTTTT	CASSLGQSNTGELFF
TRBD1	TRBJ1-4	TRBV7-6	.	TGTGCCAGCAAATCCGGGACAGGGACTGAAAAACTGTTTTTT	CASKSGTGTEKLFF
TRBD1	TRBJ1-5	TRBV7-2	once	TGTGCCAGCAGCCAGGGGACAGGGGGGCCCCAGCATTTT	CASSQGTGGPQHF
.	TRBJ1-2	TRBV7-8	many	TGTGCCAGCAGCCTAGGGGGGTATAGCTACACCTTC	CASSLGGYSYTF
TRBD2	TRBJ2-5	TRBV6-6	.	TGTGCCAGCAGTTGGACTAGCGGGAGCGGAGAGACCCAGTACTTC	CASSWTSGSGETQYF
.	TRBJ2-7	TRBV24-1	.	TGTGCCACCAGCACCGGTATCAATCTGTACGAGCAGTACTTC	CATSTGINLYEQYF
.	TRBJ1-1	TRBV11-2	once	TGTGCCAGCAGCTTCTTGCAGAAGATGAACACTGAAGCTTTCTTT	CASSFLQKMNTEAFF
.	TRBJ1-1	TRBV10-3	few	TGTGCCAGCAGTCGAATATCGGTTGCTGAAGCTTTCTTT	CASSRISVAEAFF
.	TRBJ1-5	TRBV7-2	.	TGTGCCAGCGGCGAGGGGGGGCCGGGTCAGCCCCAGCATTTT	CASGEGGPGQPQHF
.	TRBJ1-5	TRBV12-3/TRBV12-4	many	TGTGCCAGCAGGGAGAGCAATCAGCCCCAGCATTTT	CASRESNQPQHF
.	TRBJ2-6	TRBV6-1	few	TGTGCCAGCAGTCGCCTAGCCGGCTCTGGGGCCAACGTCCTGACTTTC	CASSRLAGSGANVLTF